This T cell receptor (beta chain) was captured in a study of control samples from healthy donors and cancer patients. Only in-frame clones appear in the TCRdb table, and some are missing; sequencing was by immunoSEQ multiplex PCR. Of around 200,000 clones in the sample, 85% to 95% are singletons; the top ten hold approximately 1.5%. Material: blood. The clonotype was recovered from a man aged 18 to 35 in good health.

Here the CDR3 reads CASSLVLGDRGNQPQHF. Written as DNA, the CDR3 is TGTGCCAGCAGCTTAGTTCTTGGGGATAGAGGCAATCAGCCCCAGCATTTT. The chain couples TRBV7-2 to TRBJ1-5, with no clear D. V was shortened by 1 base and J by 2 bases, with 15 bases between the two germline ends. CDR1 is SGHTA and CDR2 is FQGNSA in the germline V gene. CDR3 length equals 17 residues.